One T cell receptor beta chain is described in this entry. This may arise from a read error, as a much more abundant clone is one base away. This sample is part of a study of T-cell reconstitution after alpha-beta-depleted transplantation in children. Unique molecular identifiers were used in preparing the TCRbeta library. TCRdb independently ran MiXCR on the PCR reads; one entry per CDR3 protein. Of roughly 610,000 distinct CDR3 sequences listed, 8% to 11% were seen once; the top ten hold about 4.2%. The CDR3 is made up of 14 amino acids. With 0 bases removed from V and 2 bases from J, the gap between germline ends came to 9 bases. Germline assignment: CDR1 SGDLS and CDR2 YYNGEE.

This sample comprised PBMCs from the stem cell graft donor, obtained from the stem cell graft. This sequence was found in a human donor who donated a stem cell graft to a child with acute myeloid leukemia. This chain links TRBV9 with TRBJ2-7; D ambiguous. The CDR3 region is CASSVGLTTYEQYF. In DNA form, the CDR3 reads TGTGCCAGCAGCGTAGGACTGACCACCTACGAGCAGTACTTC.